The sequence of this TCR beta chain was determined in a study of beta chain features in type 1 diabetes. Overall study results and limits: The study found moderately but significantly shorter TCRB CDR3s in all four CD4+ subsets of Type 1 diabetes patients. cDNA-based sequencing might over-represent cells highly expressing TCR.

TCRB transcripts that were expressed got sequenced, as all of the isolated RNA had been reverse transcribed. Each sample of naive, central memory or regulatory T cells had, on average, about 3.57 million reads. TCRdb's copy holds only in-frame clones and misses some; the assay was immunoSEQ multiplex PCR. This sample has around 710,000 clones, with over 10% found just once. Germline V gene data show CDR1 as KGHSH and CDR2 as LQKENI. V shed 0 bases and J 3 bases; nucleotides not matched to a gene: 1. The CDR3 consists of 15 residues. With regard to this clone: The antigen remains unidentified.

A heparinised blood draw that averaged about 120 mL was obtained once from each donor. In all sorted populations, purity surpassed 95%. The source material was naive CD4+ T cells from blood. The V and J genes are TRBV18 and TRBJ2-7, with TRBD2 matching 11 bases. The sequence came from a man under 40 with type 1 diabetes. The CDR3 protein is CASSPPGLAVYEQYF. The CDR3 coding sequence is TGTGCCAGCTCACCACCGGGACTAGCGGTCTACGAGCAGTACTTC.